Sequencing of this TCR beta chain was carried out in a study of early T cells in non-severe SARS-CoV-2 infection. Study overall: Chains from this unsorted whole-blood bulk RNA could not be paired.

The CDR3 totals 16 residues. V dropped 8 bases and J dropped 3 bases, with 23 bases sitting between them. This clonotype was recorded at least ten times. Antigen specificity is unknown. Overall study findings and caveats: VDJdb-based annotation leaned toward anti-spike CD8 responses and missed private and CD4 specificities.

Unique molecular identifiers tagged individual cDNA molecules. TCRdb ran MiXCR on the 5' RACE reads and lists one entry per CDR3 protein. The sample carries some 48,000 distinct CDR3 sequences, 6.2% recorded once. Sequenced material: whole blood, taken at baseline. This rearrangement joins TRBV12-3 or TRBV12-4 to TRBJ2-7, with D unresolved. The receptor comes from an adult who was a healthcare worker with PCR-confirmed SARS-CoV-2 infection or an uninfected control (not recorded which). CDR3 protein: CASGHAPGRLNYEQYF. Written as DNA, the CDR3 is TGTGCCAGCGGCCACGCCCCCGGGCGACTCAACTACGAGCAGTACTTC.